This TCR beta chain appears in the sequencing data of a study of blood T cell repertoires in COVID-19. Authors' processing steps: Reference gene primer amplification in the assay estimated nucleated cell counts. Generated by immunoSEQ multiplex PCR, the TCRdb table keeps only in-frame clones and is missing some. V and J calls and clone size are those listed in that table; D and trimming were worked out from the DNA. The data contain some 370,000 clones, more than 80% of them seen just once; the ten biggest clones take up approximately 1.2%. This receptor was obtained from a man aged 35 to 55 with acute or convalescent COVID-19. Sequences were obtained from peripheral blood.

The chain's CDR3 is CASGGDQPQHF. The CDR3 DNA follows: TGTGCCAGCGGGGGGGATCAGCCCCAGCATTTT. The chain uses TRBV28 and TRBJ1-5; D is perhaps TRBD1 (5 bases). Germline V gene sequence: CDR1 MDHEN, CDR2 SYDVKM. The CDR3 is made up of 11 amino acids. Trimming took off 8 bases at V and 5 bases at J, with 7 bases between the two ends.